This T cell receptor beta chain is drawn from a study of human T cells and chemical hapten exposure. At the level of the study: On the upper back, patch tests were applied with 0.01% DPC and read at 6 days. A patient group, mainly female, showed alopecia areata, totalis or universalis. Points from the study as a whole: In comparison with controls, expanded TCRs gave rise to a significantly larger number of large CDR3 similarity clusters.

Time point meaning: patch test 2, 6 weeks after DPC sensitization. Treatment noted: therapeutic diphenylcyclopropenone sensitization with weekly scalp DPC. TCRdb processed the RACE reads anew with MiXCR; each CDR3 protein has one entry. The repertoire holds approximately 89,000 distinct CDR3 sequences, with 6% to 8.5% as singletons. CDR3 length equals 20 residues. The germline V gene encodes CDR1 MNHEY and CDR2 SVGEGT. Trimming shortened V by 0 bases and J by 3 bases, and 21 bases separated the two germline ends. This clonotype appeared a few times. What it binds is unknown. This TCR was sampled from a woman between 25 and 40 years old with alopecia areata. Some clones in this sample may be carry-over from other donors' samples. Sequenced here: whole blood, sampled in connection with sensitization to the hapten diphenylcyclopropenone (DPC). The J gene is TRBJ2-6, the V gene TRBV6-2 or TRBV6-3; D is perhaps TRBD1 (5 bases). The CDR3 sequence is CASSYSLGVHLPNGANVLTF. Written as DNA, the CDR3 is TGTGCCAGCAGTTACTCATTAGGGGTTCATCTACCAAATGGGGCCAACGTCCTGACTTTC.